This T cell receptor (beta chain) was documented in a study of T-cell memory formation after mild COVID-19. Study conclusions and caveats: Detection of some responders pre-infection suggested pre-existing cross-reactive memory T cells participated. Clones that contracted from day 15 to 85 were balanced CD4/CD8, while later expanders leaned CD4+. Proof of SARS-CoV-2 specificity was absent for the second-wave clones that crested on day 37.

This clonotype appeared many times. Its antigen is not known. cDNA libraries for TCR alpha and TCR beta, carrying sample barcodes and UMIs, came from 5'RACE with constant-segment primers. Using its own MiXCR run on the 5' RACE reads, TCRdb lists one record per CDR3 protein. The sample holds 140,000 to 150,000 distinct CDR3 sequences; 6% to 6.5% are singletons and the top ten take around 2%. V gave up 6 bases and J gave up 0 bases; unmatched junction bases: 8. Looked up from germline, CDR1 is SGHRS and CDR2 is YFSETQ. The CDR3 extends over 15 amino acids. The V gene is TRBV5-1, the J gene TRBJ2-5; 7 bases line up with TRBD1. The sequencing sample was made of PBMCs or a T cell subset sorted from them (not recorded which). The TCR comes from an adult woman who had mild COVID-19 (a few samples of this study predate the infection). Cell type and time point are not known. Here the CDR3 DNA reads TGCGCCAGCAATGGGGGACAGACTTACCAAGAGACCCAGTACTTC. Its translation is CASNGGQTYQETQYF.